These 2 T cell receptor beta chains originate from one sample sequenced in a study of Graves' ophthalmopathy and Graves' hyperthyroidism. CDR3 regions of TCR beta were amplified from RNA transcripts. Following a first-round RT-PCR that used HTBI primers, a second-round multiplex PCR was carried out. TCRdb recomputed calls from the multiplex PCR reads with MiXCR, one row per CDR3 protein. The data show about 700,000 distinct CDR3 sequences, 40% seen once. Sample: peripheral blood. Receptors originate from an adult man with Graves' ophthalmopathy.

The V and J genes are TRBV15 and TRBJ1-1; the match to TRBD1 covers 8 bases. V lost 4 bases, J lost 4 bases, and 8 bases stayed unmatched. This CDR3 has 15 residues. Germline V gives CDR1 LNHNV, CDR2 YYDKDF (reference sequence). CDR3 DNA: TGTGCCACCAGCACCCGGACAGGGTCGACCACTGAAGCTTTCTTT. This sequence encodes CATSTRTGSTTEAFF.

This clonotype has at least ten counts. This chain links TRBV15 with TRBJ1-1; unclear D gene. The CDR3 spans 15 residues. Germline V gene sequence: CDR1 LNHNV, CDR2 YYDKDF (reference sequence). The V end lost 5 bases, the J end lost 1 base, and 14 bases lay between the germline ends. In DNA form, the CDR3 reads TGTGCCACCAGCCTCCGGGCCGGAGAGAACACTGAAGCTTTCTTT. Translating it yields CATSLRAGENTEAFF.